These 28 T cell receptor beta chains originate from one sample sequenced in a study of T-cell memory formation after mild COVID-19. TCRdb analysed the 5' RACE reads with MiXCR anew, one entry per CDR3 protein. The data contain around 250,000 distinct CDR3 sequences, about 16% of them seen just once; the ten biggest clones take up about a fifth. Material for sequencing was PBMCs or a T cell subset sorted from them (not recorded which). These receptor sequences come from a man between 18 and 35 years old who had mild COVID-19 (a few samples of this study predate the infection). Cell type and time point are not known.

V usage is TRBV5-1 and J usage is TRBJ1-1; 7 bases map to TRBD1. Per the germline V gene, CDR1 is SGHRS and CDR2 is YFSETQ. V lost 0 bases, J lost 5 bases, and 10 bases stayed unmatched. The CDR3 loop spans 16 amino acids. CDR3 sequence: CASSLGVRTGGTEAFF. The CDR3 DNA reads TGCGCCAGCAGCTTGGGGGTCCGGACAGGAGGAACTGAAGCTTTCTTT.

This clonotype appeared a single time. This chain joins TRBV5-1 and TRBJ2-7; maybe TRBD2 (5 bases). The CDR3 spans 15 residues. Between the trimmed V and J ends, which lost 0 bases and 2 bases, there was a span of 12 bases. CDR1 and CDR2 (germline): SGHRS, YFSETQ. Written as DNA, the CDR3 is TGCGCCAGCAGCTTGGCTGGACGGGAAACCTACGAGCAGTACTTC. Translated, it gives CASSLAGRETYEQYF.

The chain uses TRBV12-3 or TRBV12-4 and TRBJ2-1; 8 bases map to TRBD2. The CDR3 has 16 residues. With V trimmed by 2 bases and J by 0 bases, 3 bases remained unmatched. The CDR3 protein is CASSLLRGVSYNEQFF. CDR3 coding DNA: TGTGCCAGCAGTTTACTGCGGGGGGTCTCCTACAATGAGCAGTTCTTC.

This clonotype was seen only a few times. The chain carries TRBV7-2 and TRBJ2-2; D call uncertain. The ends were cut back, 2 bases at V and 4 bases at J, with 8 bases in the middle. The CDR3 runs to 14 residues. Per the germline V gene, CDR1 is SGHTA and CDR2 is FQGNSA. The CDR3 loop reads CASSLYPGTGELFF. DNA for the CDR3: TGTGCCAGCAGCTTATACCCGGGCACCGGGGAGCTGTTTTTT.

The chain carries TRBV11-2 and TRBJ2-3, with D possibly TRBD2 on 6 matching bases. This CDR3 is built from 13 residues. Trimming removed 4 bases from V and 5 bases from J, with 10 bases in between. Germline V gene sequence: CDR1 SGHAT, CDR2 FQNNGV. CDR3 amino acids: CASSSRRGDTQYF. CDR3 sequence (DNA): TGTGCCAGCAGCTCAAGGCGGGGAGATACGCAGTATTTT.

The rearrangement links TRBV15 to TRBJ2-5; 10 bases agree with TRBD1. This CDR3 has 18 amino acids. CDR1 is LNHNV and CDR2 is YYDKDF in the germline V gene (reference sequence). V was pared by 0 bases and J by 3 bases, with 10 bases of the junction left unmatched. This CDR3 is CATSRDPMDRGFEETQYF. The DNA for the CDR3 is TGTGCCACCAGCAGAGATCCGATGGACAGGGGGTTCGAAGAGACCCAGTACTTC.

This rearrangement joins TRBV6-6 to TRBJ1-5; the D is unclear. Trimming shortened V by 6 bases and J by 0 bases, and 6 bases separated the two germline ends. The CDR3 has 13 amino acids. CDR1 is MNHNY, CDR2 SVGAGI, per germline (reference sequence). The CDR3 DNA reads as TGTGCCAGCAGAACATATAGCAATCAGCCCCAGCATTTT. This translates into CASRTYSNQPQHF.

This clonotype was seen a handful of times. The genes are TRBV15 and TRBJ2-1; the D gene could be TRBD1 or TRBD2 (5 bases each). The CDR3 runs 16 residues. Germline lookup yields CDR1 LNHNV and CDR2 YYDKDF (reference sequence). Trimming cost V 8 bases and J 7 bases, with 24 bases left between them. CDR3 in amino acids: CATAGALGAYGNEQFF. The CDR3 DNA reads TGTGCCACCGCCGGGGCTCTTGGGGCTTACGGGAATGAGCAGTTCTTC.

This chain uses TRBV29-1 with TRBJ2-3; D is ambiguous. This CDR3 has 10 residues. The V gene's germline CDR1 is SQVTM and CDR2 ANQGSEA. The V end was cut by 4 bases, the J end by 1 base, with 0 bases between. The CDR3 DNA reads as TGCAGCGTTGGCACAGATACGCAGTATTTT. Its translation: CSVGTDTQYF.

This clonotype was seen only a few times. The gene calls are TRBV5-1 and TRBJ1-4; D may be TRBD1 (5 bases). This CDR3 is 15 amino acids long. Germline loops: CDR1 SGHRS, CDR2 YFSETQ. The V end lost 4 bases, the J end lost 6 bases, and 16 bases lay between the germline ends. In DNA form, the CDR3 reads TGCGCCAGCAGCCGCCTCGGGGGACCGGATGAAAAACTGTTTTTT. Its protein product is CASSRLGGPDEKLFF.

The chain couples TRBV5-5 to TRBJ1-2; TRBD1 matches at 9 bases. The CDR3 runs 18 residues. Germline-derived CDR1 and CDR2 are SGHKS and YYEKEE (reference sequence). The junction had 12 bases not matched to a gene; V was cut back by 0 bases and J by 3 bases. CDR3 coding DNA: TGTGCCAGCAGCTTGGCCCCCCATGACAGGGGGTACGACTATGGCTACACCTTC. It encodes CASSLAPHDRGYDYGYTF.

The chain is built from TRBV6-5 and TRBJ2-3; no definite D call. Germline V gene sequence: CDR1 MNHEY, CDR2 SVGAGI. The CDR3 covers 16 residues. V gave up 6 bases and J gave up 4 bases, with 20 bases separating them. Here the CDR3 reads CASREARVFGPDTQYF. The CDR3 nucleotides are TGTGCCAGCAGAGAAGCCCGGGTTTTCGGCCCAGATACGCAGTATTTT.

This clonotype was recorded a few times. The chain carries TRBV7-2 and TRBJ2-2; 10 nucleotides agree with TRBD2. J gave up 5 bases and V 5 bases, and 8 bases lay outside the gene matches. CDR3 length: 16 residues. Germline V gives CDR1 SGHTA, CDR2 FQGNSA. The CDR3 nucleotides read TGTGCCAGCAGCCCCCGGAGCGGGGGGGCGACCGGGGAGCTGTTTTTT. Translating gives CASSPRSGGATGELFF.

The rearrangement links TRBV20-1 to TRBJ1-2, with D hard to call. The V end lost 3 bases, the J end lost 4 bases, and 12 bases lay between the germline ends. CDR1 DFQATT and CDR2 SNEGSKA come from the germline V gene (reference sequence). CDR3 length: 13 residues. The chain's CDR3 is CSASWQDPYGYTF. The DNA for the CDR3 is TGCAGTGCTAGTTGGCAGGACCCCTATGGCTACACCTTC.

The rearrangement uses TRBV20-1 and TRBJ2-3; no clear D gene. From germline, CDR1 is DFQATT and CDR2 SNEGSKA (reference sequence). This CDR3 contains 17 residues. V lost 2 bases and J lost 3, with 21 bases in between. DNA for the CDR3: TGCAGTGCTAGAAGCCCGCCCTTTGGGTATCAGACAGATACGCAGTATTTT. Translated, it gives CSARSPPFGYQTDTQYF.

J is TRBJ2-5 and V is TRBV2; TRBD2 is a possible D gene (5 bases). This CDR3 contains 12 residues. The V end was cut by 6 bases, the J end by 3 bases, with 8 bases between. Germline loops: CDR1 SNHLY, CDR2 FYNNEI. The CDR3: CASRGDKETQYF. CDR3 DNA: TGTGCCAGCAGGGGAGATAAAGAGACCCAGTACTTC.

This chain joins TRBV7-3 and TRBJ2-3, with a possible D match to TRBD2 (6 bases). V was shortened by 3 bases and J by 4 bases, with 11 bases between the two germline ends. The CDR3 spans 14 residues. Germline V gene data show CDR1 as SGHTA and CDR2 as FQGTGA. The CDR3: CASSFGLAADTQYF. The CDR3 DNA reads TGTGCCAGCAGCTTCGGGTTAGCGGCAGATACGCAGTATTTT.

The V call is TRBV18, the J call TRBJ2-7; D is undetermined. Trimming took 2 bases from V and 6 from J, leaving 14 bases between them. This CDR3 has 14 amino acids. In germline, CDR1 is KGHSH, CDR2 LQKENI. The CDR3 DNA follows: TGTGCCAGCTCACCAGGGGTTCAGGAACTCGAGCAGTACTTC. It encodes CASSPGVQELEQYF. The entire variable domain, with the rest obtained from reference TRBV18 and TRBJ2-7, is as follows: NAGVMQNPRHLVRRRGQEARLRCSPMKGHSHVYWYRQLPEEGLKFMVYLQKENIIDESGMPKERFSAEFPKEGPSILRIQQVVRGDSAAYFCASSPGVQELEQYFGPGTRLTVT.

This clonotype was counted between two and nine times. The chain employs TRBV28 and TRBJ1-1; no firm D call. The CDR3 is made up of 15 amino acids. Trimming removed 4 bases from V and 0 bases from J, with 12 bases in between. The germline CDR1 and CDR2 sequences are MDHEN and SYDVKM. The CDR3 spells CASSSPGRLNTEAFF. CDR3 nucleotide sequence: TGTGCCAGCAGTTCCCCCGGGCGGTTGAACACTGAAGCTTTCTTT.

This clonotype occurred a few times. The chain joins TRBV6-2 or TRBV6-3 to TRBJ1-1, with 8 bases identical to TRBD1. The CDR3 contains 13 residues. Germline V lookup: CDR1 MNHEY, CDR2 SVGEGT. V gave up 2 bases and J gave up 7 bases; unmatched junction bases: 3. This CDR3 is CASSYPTGVEAFF. The CDR3 DNA follows: TGTGCCAGCAGTTACCCGACAGGGGTTGAAGCTTTCTTT.

The rearrangement links TRBV6-2 or TRBV6-3 to TRBJ1-6; the D is unclear. The CDR3 has 14 residues. Trimming took 1 base from V and 9 from J, leaving 10 bases between them. In germline, CDR1 is MNHEY, CDR2 SVGEGT. The CDR3 here is CASSYFGRGSPLHF. The CDR3 nucleotides read TGTGCCAGCAGTTACTTTGGCAGAGGTTCACCCCTCCACTTT.

The chain is built from TRBV10-3 and TRBJ2-3, with D unclear. CDR1 and CDR2 (germline): ENHRY, SYGVKD. V lost 4 bases to trimming and J lost 2 bases, with 10 bases between them. CDR3 length equals 14 residues. The CDR3 DNA reads TGTGCCATCAGTGGGTCGAGTCTCACAGATACGCAGTATTTT. Its translation is CAISGSSLTDTQYF.

In its sample, this clonotype was seen a few times. The rearrangement joins TRBV24-1 to TRBJ1-4, with TRBD1 matching 7 bases. CDR1 and CDR2 from the germline V gene are KGHDR and SFDVKD. V shed 1 base and J 14 bases; nucleotides not matched to a gene: 3. CDR3 size: 12 residues. CDR3 in amino acids: CATSDFRGQLFF. DNA for the CDR3: TGTGCCACCAGTGATTTTAGGGGACAGCTGTTTTTT.

The chain joins TRBV20-1 to TRBJ1-2; D ambiguous. CDR1 DFQATT and CDR2 SNEGSKA come from the germline V gene (reference sequence). The CDR3 length is 13 residues. V was pared by 6 bases and J by 2 bases, with 13 bases between. DNA of the CDR3: TGCAGTGCCGTCCGAGACCTGAACTATGGCTACACCTTC. As protein: CSAVRDLNYGYTF.

The chain is built from TRBV21-1 and TRBJ1-4; the D call of TRBD1 is as the table states it, not checked on the DNA. TRBV21-1 is annotated as a pseudogene. The CDR3 loop spans 15 amino acids. The CDR3 DNA is TGTGCCAGCAGCGATCGAGGCGACAGTAATGAAAAACTGTTTTTT. Residues: CASSDRGDSNEKLFF.

V and J are TRBV4-1 and TRBJ1-5; D possibly corresponds to TRBD1 (6 bases). Trimming pared 2 bases from V and 2 bases from J, leaving 10 bases between. Looked up from germline, CDR1 is MGHRA and CDR2 is YSYEKL. The CDR3 totals 15 residues. The CDR3 sequence is CASSQTGFGNQPQHF. Here the CDR3 DNA reads TGCGCCAGCAGCCAAACAGGGTTTGGCAATCAGCCCCAGCATTTT.

This clonotype was seen many times. The V gene is TRBV7-2, the J gene TRBJ1-5; D not resolved. Germline CDR1 is SGHTA and CDR2 is FQGNSA. V gave up 0 bases and J gave up 6 bases, with 3 bases separating them. This CDR3 has 12 residues. The CDR3 is CASSLAGQPQHF. CDR3 sequence (DNA): TGTGCCAGCAGCTTAGCGGGTCAGCCCCAGCATTTT.

The rearrangement joins TRBV3-1 to TRBJ1-1, with D hard to call. In germline, CDR1 is LGHDT, CDR2 YNNKEL (reference sequence). V was clipped by 0 bases and J by 9 bases, with 5 bases between them. This CDR3 has 11 amino acids. The CDR3 reads CASSQESQAFF. The CDR3 coding sequence is TGTGCCAGCAGCCAAGAGAGCCAAGCTTTCTTT. Looking up the rest from reference TRBV3-1 and TRBJ1-1 gives the full variable domain: DTAVSQTPKYLVTQMGNDKSIKCEQNLGHDTMYWYKQDSKKFLKIMFSYNNKELIINETVPNRFSPKSPDKAHLNLHINSLELGDSAVYFCASSQESQAFFGQGTRLTVV.